This T cell receptor beta chain was observed in a study of tumor-infiltrating lymphocytes in primary liver carcinoma. As for the study in general: Sequencing of the samples generated roughly 3.5 to 7.5 million productive TCRbeta reads, with similar yields across tissue types.

About this clonotype itself: No antigen is known for it. At one boundary the junction diverges from the germline segment, which might be a read error.

Constant-region priming of around 500 ng total RNA yielded TCR beta cDNA. Library construction for TCR beta comprised three nested multiplex PCR rounds performed with slightly modified ARM-PCR. With TRBV1-TRBV30 forward primers and a C-beta reverse primer, the first two PCR rounds were run for nine to eleven cycles each. TCRdb passed the multiplex PCR reads through MiXCR, listing each CDR3 protein once. Of about 30,000 distinct CDR3 sequences in the sample, roughly 70% were seen once. Bulk tissue was left unsorted, and RNA and DNA were co-extracted from 20-30 mg of it. CDR3 length: 12 amino acids. Germline V gene data show CDR1 as SNHLY and CDR2 as FYNNEI. Findings and caveats of the study: Among top clones, only about 7.5-24% appeared in all five tumor regions.

The chain couples TRBV2 to TRBJ2-7; unclear D gene. The TCR comes from a woman in her thirties with primary liver carcinoma and hepatitis B virus infection. The sample taken for sequencing was liver tumor tissue from sampling region 3. Subset specified: tumor region T3, left-lateral pole. CDR3 protein: CASSPTPYEQYF. The CDR3 coding sequence is TGTGCTAGCAGTCCTACCCCCTACGAGCAGTACTTC.